This TCR beta chain was recorded in a study of blood T cell repertoires in COVID-19. For the study at large: The cDNA or gDNA used as material had been derived from T cells, B-cell-depleted T cells, or PBMCs.

Per the authors' pipeline: From reference gene primer amplification, estimates of nucleated cell counts were derived. Clones were sequenced by immunoSEQ multiplex PCR, and TCRdb holds only the in-frame ones, with some missing. V and J calls and clone size are as listed in that table; D and trimming were resolved from the DNA. There are about 250,000 clones in the sample; around 88% occur only once, and about 5.9% lies in the top ten. The germline V and J ends were trimmed by 8 bases and 4 bases, with 20 bases remaining between them. Germline V gene lookup returns CDR1 MNHEY and CDR2 SMNVEV (reference sequence). The CDR3 runs 16 residues.

The material sequenced was peripheral blood. The chain employs TRBV27 and TRBJ2-2; tentatively, D is TRBD1 (5 bases). The source is a woman in her 30s with COVID-19, enrolled during active disease. The CDR3 loop reads CASSRGTMVSTGELFF. The DNA for the CDR3 is TGTGCCAGCTCTAGGGGTACAATGGTTAGCACCGGGGAGCTGTTTTTT.